The rows below give T cell receptor beta chains drawn from one sample of a study of identical twins. TCRdb passed the 5' RACE reads through MiXCR, listing each CDR3 protein once. This table holds a few hundred thousand distinct CDR3 sequences, about 18% found once. Sequences were obtained from naive T cells sorted from blood. These receptors all stem from a man aged 45 to 65 in good health. Each CDR3 is given with its conserved first and last residue.

V,J,CDR3
TRBV12-3/TRBV12-4,TRBJ1-1,CASSLPPRQGAEAFF
TRBV29-1,TRBJ2-7,CSVFGTPGEQYF
TRBV29-1,TRBJ2-5,CSVEGLARETQYF
TRBV24-1,TRBJ2-2,CATSDLSAAGELFF
TRBV6-2/TRBV6-3,TRBJ1-1,CASSPRRFRGNTEAFF
TRBV29-1,TRBJ2-5,CSVAGDARETQYF
TRBV27,TRBJ1-1,CASSLSWGLNTEAFF
TRBV5-5,TRBJ1-5,CASSWGTGNQPQHF
TRBV29-1,TRBJ2-1,CSVEEGRRSYNEQFF
TRBV7-9,TRBJ2-7,CASSLGIREQYF
TRBV2,TRBJ2-3,CASRSGRLITDTQYF
TRBV11-2,TRBJ1-1,CASSARTGIFSEAFF
TRBV20-1,TRBJ2-7,CSALTLAGGRDEQYF
TRBV20-1,TRBJ1-1,CSARLSGTVTEAFF
TRBV12-3/TRBV12-4,TRBJ1-5,CASSLEAGENEPQHF
TRBV6-2/TRBV6-3,TRBJ1-6,CASSQYRETDSPLHF
TRBV4-3,TRBJ2-7,CASSQDGLGTYEQYF
TRBV25-1,TRBJ2-1,CASSELGTGKVNNEQFF
TRBV7-9,TRBJ2-2,CASRPWDRDGFGELFF
TRBV4-1,TRBJ2-2,CASSQGREPTGELFF
TRBV7-9,TRBJ2-1,CAVVGEQFF
TRBV9,TRBJ2-7,CASSVGGEPSYEQYF
TRBV27,TRBJ2-7,CASSPLPGFYEQYF
TRBV7-2,TRBJ2-5,CASSTLAGGPSKTQYF
TRBV12-3/TRBV12-4,TRBJ2-5,CASSYVLGTTSDTEETQYF